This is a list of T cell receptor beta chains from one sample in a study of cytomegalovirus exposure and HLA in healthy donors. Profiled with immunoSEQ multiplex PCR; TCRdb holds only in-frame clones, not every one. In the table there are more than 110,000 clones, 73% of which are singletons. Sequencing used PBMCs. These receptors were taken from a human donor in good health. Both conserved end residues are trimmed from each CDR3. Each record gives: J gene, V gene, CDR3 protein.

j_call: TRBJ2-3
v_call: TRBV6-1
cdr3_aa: ASSESILGFK

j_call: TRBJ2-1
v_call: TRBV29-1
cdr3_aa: SVKRGRHNYNEQF

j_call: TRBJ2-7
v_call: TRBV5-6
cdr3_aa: ASSLFVLRQGEQY

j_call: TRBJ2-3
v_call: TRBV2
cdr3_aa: ASSELQGTDTQY

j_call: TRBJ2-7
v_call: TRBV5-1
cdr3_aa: ASSSGSPYEQY

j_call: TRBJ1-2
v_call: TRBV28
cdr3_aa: ASRSDSYGYT

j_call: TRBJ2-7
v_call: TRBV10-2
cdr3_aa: ASRDYSYEQY

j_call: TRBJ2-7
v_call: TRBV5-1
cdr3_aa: ASSNRLAGGYEQY

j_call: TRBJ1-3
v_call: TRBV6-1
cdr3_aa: ASSDRDHTIY

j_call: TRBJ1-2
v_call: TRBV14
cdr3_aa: ASSQAGAGNGYT

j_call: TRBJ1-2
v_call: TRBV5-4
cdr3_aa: ASSFAGGGYT

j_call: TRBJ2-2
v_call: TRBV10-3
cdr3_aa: AAEGTGGAGTGELF

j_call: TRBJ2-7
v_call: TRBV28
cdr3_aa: ASSPLGGDYEQY

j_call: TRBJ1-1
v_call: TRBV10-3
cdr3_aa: ASRQGWDTEAF

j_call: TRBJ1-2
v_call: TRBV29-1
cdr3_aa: SVRLSGAPGYT

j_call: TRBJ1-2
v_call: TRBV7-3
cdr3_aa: ASRRWGQGQQRNYGYT

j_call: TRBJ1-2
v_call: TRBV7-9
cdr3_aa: ASTPGGSNYGYT

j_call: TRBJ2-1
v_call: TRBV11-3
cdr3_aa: ASSYATGSRGQF

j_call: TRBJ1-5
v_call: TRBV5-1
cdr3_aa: ASSPQGDQPQH

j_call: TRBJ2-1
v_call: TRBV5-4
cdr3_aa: ASSSPTSGAAYNEQF

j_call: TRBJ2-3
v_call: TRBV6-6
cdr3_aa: ASRPGDMSTDTQY

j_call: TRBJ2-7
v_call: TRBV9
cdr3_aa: ASSVVSGYEQY

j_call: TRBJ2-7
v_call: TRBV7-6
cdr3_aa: ASSLAPAGGYEQY

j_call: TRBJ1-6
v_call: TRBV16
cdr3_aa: ASSLLRGDNSPLH